This passage covers 15 T cell receptor beta chains from one sample sequenced in a study of blood T cell repertoires in COVID-19. Method: immunoSEQ multiplex PCR; TCRdb's copy keeps in-frame clones and lacks some. The data hold 140,000 to 150,000 clones, with approximately 88% observed a single time. Sequencing input: peripheral blood. The receptors were sampled from a woman aged 45 to 65 with acute or convalescent COVID-19.

This rearrangement joins TRBV30 to TRBJ2-5; 7 nucleotides match TRBD1. The CDR3 sequence is 14 residues long. CDR1 and CDR2 (germline): GTSNPN, SVGIG (reference sequence). V lost 5 bases to trimming and J lost 5 bases; unmatched junction nucleotides: 11. The CDR3 loop is CAWAGRQGPETQYF. The CDR3 DNA reads as TGTGCCTGGGCAGGGAGACAGGGACCGGAGACCCAGTACTTC.

This chain connects TRBV19 to TRBJ2-1; the match to TRBD1 covers 8 bases. The germline V gene has CDR1 LNHDA and CDR2 SQIVND (reference sequence). This CDR3 contains 14 residues. V lost 4 bases, J lost 2 bases, and 1 base stayed unmatched. CDR3 DNA: TGTGCCAGTAGTAGGACAGGGACCTACAATGAGCAGTTCTTC. Its translation is CASSRTGTYNEQFF.

As for this clone: This specimen includes other DNA sequences encoding the same CDR3. The rearrangement joins TRBV18 to TRBJ2-7; D is unclear. The CDR3 extends over 14 amino acids. Trimming took 2 bases from V and 0 from J, leaving 8 bases between them. Germline loops: CDR1 KGHSH, CDR2 LQKENI. CDR3 region: CASSPAPSSYEQYF. CDR3 coding DNA: TGTGCCAGCTCACCAGCCCCTAGCTCCTACGAGCAGTACTTC. Variable domain in full (rest from reference TRBV18 and TRBJ2-7): NAGVMQNPRHLVRRRGQEARLRCSPMKGHSHVYWYRQLPEEGLKFMVYLQKENIIDESGMPKERFSAEFPKEGPSILRIQQVVRGDSAAYFCASSPAPSSYEQYFGPGTRLTVT.

This clone was recorded a few times. This chain links TRBV2 with TRBJ1-2; D is perhaps TRBD1 (5 bases). Trimming shortened V by 11 bases and J by 4 bases, and 17 bases separated the two germline ends. CDR1 and CDR2 from the germline V gene are SNHLY and FYNNEI. This CDR3 contains 13 residues. CDR3 region: CAHDSPPPYGYTF. CDR3 bases: TGTGCCCACGACAGTCCCCCCCCCTATGGCTACACCTTC.

The chain has TRBV19 and TRBJ2-7; D perhaps matches TRBD2 (6 bases). V lost 2 bases, J lost 6 bases, and 17 bases lay in between. Germline CDR1 and CDR2: LNHDA and SQIVND (reference sequence). This CDR3 has 15 amino acids. The CDR3 DNA follows: TGTGCCAGTAGTATATCCGGGGGACGTCTGTTCGAGCAGTACTTC. Its protein is CASSISGGRLFEQYF.

The chain joins TRBV19 to TRBJ2-2, with 7 bases identical to TRBD2. Per the germline V gene, CDR1 is LNHDA and CDR2 is SQIVND (reference sequence). This CDR3 has 13 residues. With V trimmed by 5 bases and J by 7 bases, 4 bases remained unmatched. In DNA, the CDR3 is TGTGCCAGTAGTGGGACTACGCGCGGGGAGCTGTTTTTT. The encoded protein is CASSGTTRGELFF.

The chain combines TRBV2 with TRBJ1-3, with D hard to call. V was shortened by 4 bases and J by 4 bases, with 14 bases between the two germline ends. This CDR3 has 15 residues. Germline CDR1 and CDR2: SNHLY and FYNNEI. The CDR3 loop reads CASSGGGLGGNTIYF. CDR3 DNA: TGTGCCAGCAGTGGCGGCGGGCTCGGAGGAAACACCATATATTTT.

The rearrangement joins TRBV9 to TRBJ1-1; 8 nucleotides align to TRBD1. J lost 2 bases, V lost 1 base, and 4 bases had no gene match. This CDR3 is built from 15 residues. Germline loops: CDR1 SGDLS, CDR2 YYNGEE. The CDR3 bases are TGTGCCAGCAGCGTACAGGGGGCGCGTAACACTGAAGCTTTCTTT. Its translation is CASSVQGARNTEAFF.

This chain joins TRBV5-1 and TRBJ1-1, with D unresolved. This CDR3 is 13 amino acids long. The germline V and J ends were trimmed by 0 bases and 6 bases, with 9 bases remaining between them. The germline CDR1 and CDR2 sequences are SGHRS and YFSETQ. CDR3 DNA: TGCGCCAGCAGCTTGGCCCGGAGCGCTGAAGCTTTCTTT. Translation: CASSLARSAEAFF.

The table lists this clone with a count of one. The J gene is TRBJ1-1, the V gene TRBV27; possible D gene TRBD1, 6 bases. Per the germline V gene, CDR1 is MNHEY and CDR2 is SMNVEV (reference sequence). The CDR3 totals 11 residues. Trimming pared 2 bases from V and 8 bases from J, leaving 6 bases between. This CDR3 is CASSLGTEAFF. The CDR3 coding sequence is TGTGCCAGCAGTTTAGGGACAGAAGCTTTCTTT.

The rearrangement uses TRBV27 and TRBJ1-2; 8 bases are shared with TRBD1. V was clipped by 0 bases and J by 1 base; unmatched bases: 10. The CDR3 is 18 amino acids. Germline V gene data show CDR1 as MNHEY and CDR2 as SMNVEV (reference sequence). The CDR3 sequence is CASSLSKAGGTLNYGYTF. DNA of the CDR3: TGTGCCAGCAGTTTATCGAAGGCAGGGGGCACCCTTAACTATGGCTACACCTTC.

The gene calls are TRBV27 and TRBJ2-3; weak D call: TRBD2 (5 bases). The CDR3 totals 14 residues. The V gene's germline CDR1 is MNHEY and CDR2 SMNVEV (reference sequence). V was shortened by 4 bases and J by 1 base, with 9 bases between the two germline ends. The CDR3 loop is CASSSRTGTDTQYF. In DNA, the CDR3 is TGTGCCAGCAGTTCCCGGACTGGCACAGATACGCAGTATTTT.

V gene TRBV18 combines with J gene TRBJ2-3; possible D gene TRBD1, 6 bases. The V end lost 4 bases, the J end lost 1 base, and 15 bases lay between the germline ends. Per the germline V gene, CDR1 is KGHSH and CDR2 is LQKENI. The CDR3 has 16 amino acids. The CDR3 protein is CASSRQQGSGTDTQYF. For the CDR3, the DNA is TGTGCCAGCTCACGACAACAGGGCTCCGGCACAGATACGCAGTATTTT.

The rearrangement joins TRBV5-1 to TRBJ1-2, with 8 bases identical to TRBD1. The CDR3 runs 15 residues. Germline CDR1 SGHRS, CDR2 YFSETQ. The J segment lost 1 base and the V segment lost 1 base, leaving 3 bases of the junction unmatched. CDR3 sequence (DNA): TGCGCCAGCAGCTTGACAGGACAGGGTAACTATGGCTACACCTTC. Its translation: CASSLTGQGNYGYTF.

The J gene is TRBJ1-2, the V gene TRBV15; 7 bases line up with TRBD1. The trim removed 0 bases at V and 6 bases at J, leaving 7 bases unmatched. Per germline, CDR1 LNHNV and CDR2 YYDKDF (reference sequence). The CDR3 spans 15 residues. CDR3 loop: CATSRDQNRGNGYTF. CDR3 DNA: TGTGCCACCAGCAGAGATCAAAACAGGGGAAATGGCTACACCTTC.